This T cell receptor (beta chain) came from a study of response to subunit inactivated influenza vaccine. MiXCR, run by TCRdb on the RT-PCR reads, gives a single entry per CDR3 protein. The table lists hundreds of thousands of distinct CDR3 sequences, about 11% of them singletons. These same data were also listed under a study on T cells expressing NK-cell markers. This second report adds: Scientists made TCR beta cDNA using 5'RACE template switching with UMIs.

This sequence originates from a man in his forties or fifties who received an inactivated influenza vaccine. Specimen: PBMCs from blood, collected on the day of vaccination.

For the CDR3, the DNA is TGTGCCAGCAGCTTAGTAACTAGCGGGGGAACCTATGAGCAGTTCTTC. This gives the protein CASSLVTSGGTYEQFF. V is TRBV7-6 and J is TRBJ2-1, with 11 nucleotides matching TRBD2. The CDR3 contains 16 residues. The V and J ends lost 1 base and 8 bases, in that order; junction bases with no gene match: 7. The germline gives CDR1 SGHVS, CDR2 FNYEAQ.